A selection of T cell receptor beta chains follows, all from one sample in a study of T cell responses to AZD1222 COVID-19 vaccine. Assay: immunoSEQ multiplex PCR; the TCRdb copy retains only in-frame clones and omits some. Of 130,000 or so clones in the sample, over 75% were seen once. The sample in question was peripheral blood, obtained 28 days after the second dose of the MenACWY control vaccine. Receptor source: an adult who received the MenACWY meningococcal vaccine as a control. Each CDR3 is given without its conserved first and last residue. Each record gives: V gene, clone size, CDR3 protein. Size values are once, few and many counts, or a class for expanded clones, and some rows have none.

v_call: TRBV6-5; clone_size: once; cdr3_aa: ASSYSTEDTQY
v_call: TRBV11-2; clone_size: .; cdr3_aa: ASSLGYSLGDYGYT
v_call: TRBV2; clone_size: .; cdr3_aa: ASSRTGYT
v_call: TRBV4-2; clone_size: .; cdr3_aa: ASSQGSSNPWDRGFGQPQH
v_call: TRBV7-9; clone_size: .; cdr3_aa: ASSSRTSESSYNEQF
v_call: TRBV2; clone_size: once; cdr3_aa: ASSEAVGRPLH
v_call: TRBV5-1; clone_size: .; cdr3_aa: ASRPGGTGAQSSYEQY
v_call: TRBV4-1; clone_size: .; cdr3_aa: ASSHLPGQGAAEAF
v_call: TRBV6-5; clone_size: .; cdr3_aa: ASTRTGVGYT
v_call: TRBV5-5; clone_size: once; cdr3_aa: ASSGGGASTDTQY
v_call: TRBV4-3; clone_size: once; cdr3_aa: ASSQDLRGSSYNSPLH
v_call: TRBV25-1; clone_size: .; cdr3_aa: ASSEPGGTTYEQY
v_call: TRBV18; clone_size: few; cdr3_aa: ASSGAVNTEAF
v_call: TRBV7-3; clone_size: .; cdr3_aa: ASSLSRTGELF
v_call: TRBV18; clone_size: .; cdr3_aa: ASSLQQGVYFTGELF
v_call: TRBV7-8; clone_size: .; cdr3_aa: ASSLAQQGREKLF
v_call: TRBV9; clone_size: once; cdr3_aa: ASSGGTGSPEAF
v_call: TRBV27; clone_size: .; cdr3_aa: ASSSTGGNQPQH
v_call: TRBV7-9; clone_size: .; cdr3_aa: ASSLGDTGELF
v_call: TRBV6-2/TRBV6-3; clone_size: .; cdr3_aa: ASSSGNTEAF
v_call: TRBV7-9; clone_size: .; cdr3_aa: ASSLSGVTEAF
v_call: TRBV2; clone_size: .; cdr3_aa: ASSERGASGGYT
v_call: TRBV9; clone_size: .; cdr3_aa: ASSPRTGDEQF
v_call: TRBV7-8; clone_size: .; cdr3_aa: ASSSRTGGNGNTIY
v_call: TRBV25-1; clone_size: .; cdr3_aa: ASTLPWETQY
v_call: TRBV12-3/TRBV12-4; clone_size: once; cdr3_aa: ASSQQGLAEQY
v_call: TRBV19; clone_size: .; cdr3_aa: ASRILGEANYGYT
v_call: TRBV7-8; clone_size: few; cdr3_aa: ASSSTTGQGEQY
v_call: TRBV5-1; clone_size: .; cdr3_aa: ASSPSTGSYEQY
v_call: TRBV5-4; clone_size: .; cdr3_aa: ASRFGDRPYNEQF
v_call: TRBV18; clone_size: .; cdr3_aa: ASSPAGTGADTQY
v_call: TRBV9; clone_size: .; cdr3_aa: ASSSDNSPLH
v_call: TRBV10-3; clone_size: few; cdr3_aa: AISVGDRGKLF
v_call: TRBV5-1; clone_size: .; cdr3_aa: ASSLITSNTGELF
v_call: TRBV30; clone_size: .; cdr3_aa: AWSSPRGAGYGYT
v_call: TRBV7-8; clone_size: .; cdr3_aa: ASSFERANTGELF
v_call: TRBV2; clone_size: .; cdr3_aa: ASSSPGEGTKNIQY
v_call: TRBV4-2; clone_size: .; cdr3_aa: ASSQGTGGGYGYT
v_call: TRBV7-2; clone_size: .; cdr3_aa: ASSFRPTGEGPYEQY
v_call: TRBV7-6; clone_size: .; cdr3_aa: ASSLARGLAGSTNEQF
v_call: TRBV6-5; clone_size: once; cdr3_aa: ATHHPNGYT
v_call: TRBV7-9; clone_size: .; cdr3_aa: ASSLGTAYGYT
v_call: TRBV5-5; clone_size: .; cdr3_aa: ASSLYDTAYNEQF
v_call: TRBV2; clone_size: .; cdr3_aa: ASSGSRGDVSQPQH
v_call: TRBV16; clone_size: .; cdr3_aa: ASSQFQGGNTIY
v_call: TRBV6-5; clone_size: .; cdr3_aa: ASSYREVEQY
v_call: TRBV6-4; clone_size: .; cdr3_aa: ASRRGTGDYT
v_call: TRBV11-3; clone_size: few; cdr3_aa: ASSPGGGPVDTQY
v_call: TRBV7-8; clone_size: few; cdr3_aa: ASSPASILY
v_call: TRBV3-1/TRBV3-2; clone_size: .; cdr3_aa: ASSPTNRGETQY
v_call: TRBV4-1; clone_size: .; cdr3_aa: ASSQDLGAGEETQY
v_call: TRBV12-5; clone_size: once; cdr3_aa: ASGLVQAGGLYEQY
v_call: TRBV7-9; clone_size: .; cdr3_aa: ASSSPRRTKGNTIY
v_call: TRBV5-1; clone_size: .; cdr3_aa: ASSLEGQRPQH
v_call: TRBV29-1; clone_size: .; cdr3_aa: SVEGPSGSTDTQY
v_call: TRBV6-1; clone_size: .; cdr3_aa: ASSDWGTNEAF
v_call: TRBV5-1; clone_size: .; cdr3_aa: ASSLFTGGIYEQY
v_call: TRBV2; clone_size: .; cdr3_aa: ASSWNLEETQY
v_call: TRBV14; clone_size: .; cdr3_aa: ASSPKRSTDTQY